This T cell receptor beta chain was observed in a study of blood T cell repertoires in COVID-19. Overall study context: Donors in the United States, Italy and Spain gave samples during acute or convalescent COVID-19.

TCRdb's table, derived via immunoSEQ multiplex PCR, lists solely in-frame clones and lacks some. The table lists more than 85,000 clones, 88% of them singletons. Specimen: peripheral blood. The receptor's source is a woman older than 75 with acute or convalescent COVID-19.

The CDR3 is CASSRATGSYEQYF. The CDR3 nucleotides are TGCGCCAGCAGCCGCGCTACAGGGTCCTACGAGCAGTACTTC. The rearrangement links TRBV5-1 to TRBJ2-7; tentative D call: TRBD1 (6 bases). Per germline, CDR1 SGHRS and CDR2 YFSETQ. V was clipped by 4 bases and J by 1 base, with 12 bases between them. The CDR3 is 14 residues long.